This note documents a single TCR beta chain sequence. TCRdb keeps only in-frame clones here, not all; method: immunoSEQ multiplex PCR. The repertoire has roughly 140,000 clones, around 90% of them found once; the top ten carry 7.5% to 9%. The CDR3 is 16 amino acids. CDR1 is KGHSH and CDR2 is LQKENI in the germline V gene. Germline trimming cut 3 bases from V and 4 bases from J; bases unmatched to any gene: 8. The record originates from a study of cytomegalovirus exposure and HLA in healthy donors. Material: PBMCs. The receptor was isolated from a man aged 18 to 29 in good health and CMV-seropositive. This sequence joins TRBV18 and TRBJ1-5; 8 bases match TRBD1. Here the CDR3 DNA reads TGTGCCAGCTCACCTTCGGCAGGGGGCGGAAATCAGCCCCAGCATTTT. Amino acids: CASSPSAGGGNQPQHF. Full variable domain (rest looked up from reference TRBV18 and TRBJ1-5): NAGVMQNPRHLVRRRGQEARLRCSPMKGHSHVYWYRQLPEEGLKFMVYLQKENIIDESGMPKERFSAEFPKEGPSILRIQQVVRGDSAAYFCASSPSAGGGNQPQHFGDGTRLSIL.